This T cell receptor beta chain was captured in a study of cytomegalovirus exposure and HLA in healthy donors. Study context: As released early, the data held 70 million to 100 million unique TCRs from HLA-typed donors. Around four fifths of 300 to 450 genotyped donors fell in the Caucasian-associated ancestry cluster.

As to this clone: Its cognate antigen is unknown.

Deletions cut 3 bases from V and 3 bases from J, with 13 bases between. This CDR3 spans 15 amino acids. Germline values: CDR1 MRHNA, CDR2 SNTAGT. General study findings and limits: Evidence from a later analysis indicated that most CMV-associated TCR beta chains looked HLA-restricted. CMV serostatus was the only recorded immune exposure for donors.

This PCR relied on a set of 60 Vbeta primers and 13 Jbeta primers. The method was immunoSEQ multiplex PCR; TCRdb's version includes in-frame clones alone and lacks a portion of them. The repertoire holds roughly 60,000 clones, with around 78% as singletons. The TCR was taken from a female donor in good health and CMV-seronegative. The sample was PBMCs. The rearrangement uses TRBV6-4 and TRBJ2-3; D may be TRBD1 (5 bases). CDR3 protein: CASSEKGRVTDTQYF. The CDR3 DNA reads as TGTGCCAGCAGTGAAAAGGGCAGGGTTACAGATACGCAGTATTTT.